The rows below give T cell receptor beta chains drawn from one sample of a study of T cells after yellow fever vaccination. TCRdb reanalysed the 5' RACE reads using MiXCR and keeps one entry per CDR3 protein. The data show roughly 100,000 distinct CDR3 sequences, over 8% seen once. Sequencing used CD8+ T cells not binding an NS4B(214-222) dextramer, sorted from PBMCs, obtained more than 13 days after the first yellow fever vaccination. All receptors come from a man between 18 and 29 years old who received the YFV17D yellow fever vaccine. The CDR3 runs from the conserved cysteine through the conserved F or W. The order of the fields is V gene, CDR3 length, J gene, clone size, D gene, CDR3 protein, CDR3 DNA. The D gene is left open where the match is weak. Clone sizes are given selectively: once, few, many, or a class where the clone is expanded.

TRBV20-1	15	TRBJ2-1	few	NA	CSAFRFGRHYNEQFF	TGCAGTGCTTTTAGGTTTGGTAGGCATTACAATGAGCAGTTCTTC
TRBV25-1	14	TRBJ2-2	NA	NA	CATDTGTNTGELFF	TGTGCCACCGACACCGGGACAAACACCGGGGAGCTGTTTTTT
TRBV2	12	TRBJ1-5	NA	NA	CASRGSYQPQHF	TGTGCCAGCAGGGGTTCTTATCAGCCCCAGCATTTT
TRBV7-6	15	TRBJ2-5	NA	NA	CASSFGGGSRETQYF	TGTGCCAGCAGCTTCGGTGGGGGGTCCAGGGAGACCCAGTACTTC
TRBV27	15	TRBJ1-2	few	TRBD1	CASSLTGADNYGYTF	TGTGCCAGCAGTCTTACAGGGGCAGATAACTATGGCTACACCTTC
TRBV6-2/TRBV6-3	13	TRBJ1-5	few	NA	CASSTRSNQPQHF	TGTGCCAGCAGTACCCGGAGCAATCAGCCCCAGCATTTT
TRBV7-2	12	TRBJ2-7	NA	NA	CASSLGKGEQYF	TGTGCCAGCAGCCTGGGGAAGGGCGAGCAGTACTTC
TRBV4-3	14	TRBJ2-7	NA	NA	CASSQEDRSYEQYF	TGCGCCAGCAGCCAAGAGGACCGATCCTACGAGCAGTACTTC
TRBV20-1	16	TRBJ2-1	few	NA	CSASLATGTAYNEQFF	TGCAGTGCTAGCCTGGCAACCGGGACGGCCTACAATGAGCAGTTCTTC
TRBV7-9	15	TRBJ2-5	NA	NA	CASSLSAGWEETQYF	TGTGCCAGCAGCTTATCAGCAGGGTGGGAAGAGACCCAGTACTTC
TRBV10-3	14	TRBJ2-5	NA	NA	CATKPGPTEETQYF	TGTGCCACTAAACCGGGACCCACGGAGGAGACCCAGTACTTC
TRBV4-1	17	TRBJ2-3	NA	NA	CASSQPPQEERADTQYF	TGCGCCAGCAGCCAACCTCCCCAGGAGGAAAGGGCAGATACGCAGTATTTT
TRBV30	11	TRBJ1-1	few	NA	CAWNADLEAFF	TGTGCCTGGAACGCGGACCTTGAAGCTTTCTTT
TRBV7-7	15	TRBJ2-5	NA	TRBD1	CASSLVDRGLETQYF	TGTGCTAGCAGCTTAGTTGACAGGGGGCTTGAGACCCAGTACTTC
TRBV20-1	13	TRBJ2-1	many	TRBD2	CSASLAGANEQFF	TGCAGTGCTAGCCTAGCGGGGGCCAATGAGCAGTTCTTC
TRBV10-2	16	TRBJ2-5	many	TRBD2	CASSQTGLAGAETQYF	TGCGCCAGCAGTCAAACGGGACTAGCGGGGGCAGAGACCCAGTACTTC
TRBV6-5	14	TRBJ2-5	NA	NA	CASSYGPGAETQYF	TGTGCCAGCAGTTACGGGCCGGGGGCAGAGACCCAGTACTTC
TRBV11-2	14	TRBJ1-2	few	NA	CASSPNGTATRYTF	TGTGCCAGCAGCCCTAACGGTACGGCAACGCGCTACACCTTC
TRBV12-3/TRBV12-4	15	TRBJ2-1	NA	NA	CASSPLGGAANEQFF	TGTGCCAGCAGCCCACTAGGTGGGGCGGCCAATGAGCAGTTCTTC
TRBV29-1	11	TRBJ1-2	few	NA	CSVGTDYGYTF	TGCAGCGTTGGAACTGACTATGGCTACACCTTC
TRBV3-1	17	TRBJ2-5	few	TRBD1	CASSHIYPGQLRETQYF	TGTGCCAGCAGCCACATATACCCGGGACAGCTCAGGGAGACCCAGTACTTC
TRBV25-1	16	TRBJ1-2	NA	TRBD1	CASSETETGGGYGYTF	TGTGCCAGCAGTGAAACTGAGACAGGGGGCGGCTATGGCTACACCTTC
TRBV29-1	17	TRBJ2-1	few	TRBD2	CSVEGRASGAPYNEQFF	TGCAGCGTTGAAGGTCGGGCTAGCGGGGCACCCTACAATGAGCAGTTCTTC
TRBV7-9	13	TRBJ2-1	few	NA	CASTRGKDTEQFF	TGTGCCAGCACTAGGGGTAAGGACACTGAGCAGTTCTTC
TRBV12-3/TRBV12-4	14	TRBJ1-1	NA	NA	CASSLRGANTEAFF	TGTGCCAGCAGTTTAAGGGGGGCCAACACTGAAGCTTTCTTT
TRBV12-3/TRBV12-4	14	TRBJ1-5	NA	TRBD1	CASSSDRVNQPQHF	TGTGCCAGCAGTTCCGACAGGGTCAATCAGCCCCAGCATTTT
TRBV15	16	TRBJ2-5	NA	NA	CATSRSLGGPGETQYF	TGTGCCACCAGCAGATCCCTGGGGGGGCCAGGGGAGACCCAGTACTTC
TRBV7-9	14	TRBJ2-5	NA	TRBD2	CASRILAGQETQYF	TGTGCCAGCAGGATACTAGCGGGCCAAGAGACCCAGTACTTC
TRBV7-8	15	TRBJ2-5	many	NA	CASSLGARVQETQYF	TGTGCCAGCAGCTTAGGTGCCCGCGTACAAGAGACCCAGTACTTC
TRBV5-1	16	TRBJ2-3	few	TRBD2	CASSLFGGGDADTQYF	TGCGCCAGCAGCTTATTCGGGGGGGGCGACGCAGATACGCAGTATTTT
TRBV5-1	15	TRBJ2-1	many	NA	CASSLAVLTNNEQFF	TGCGCCAGCAGCTTGGCAGTCCTAACAAACAATGAGCAGTTCTTC
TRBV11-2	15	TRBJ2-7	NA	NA	CASSPGVRFLNEQYF	TGTGCCAGCAGCCCTGGGGTCCGTTTTCTAAACGAGCAGTACTTC
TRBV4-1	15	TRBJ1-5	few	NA	CASSPQRRGDQPQHF	TGCGCCAGCAGCCCTCAGCGTCGGGGTGATCAGCCCCAGCATTTT
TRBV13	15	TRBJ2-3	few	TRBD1	CASSLGGRGRDTQYF	TGTGCCAGCAGCTTAGGAGGCAGGGGGCGAGATACGCAGTATTTT
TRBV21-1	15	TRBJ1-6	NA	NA	CASSKGGTADSPLHF	TGTGCCAGCAGCAAGGGGGGGACAGCGGATTCACCCCTCCACTTT
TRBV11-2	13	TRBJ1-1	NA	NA	CASRPKGFTEAFF	TGTGCCAGCAGACCAAAGGGGTTCACTGAAGCTTTCTTT
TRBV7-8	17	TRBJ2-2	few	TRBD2	CASSWTRLAGVRGELFF	TGTGCCAGCAGCTGGACTCGACTAGCGGGGGTTCGCGGGGAGCTGTTTTTT
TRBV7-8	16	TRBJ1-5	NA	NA	CASSLGGVNSNQPQHF	TGTGCCAGCAGCTTAGGAGGGGTAAATAGCAATCAGCCCCAGCATTTT
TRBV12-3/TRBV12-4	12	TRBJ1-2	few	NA	CASSPSPYGYTF	TGTGCCAGCAGTCCCTCTCCATATGGCTACACCTTC
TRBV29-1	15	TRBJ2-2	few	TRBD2	CSVAGGATNTGELFF	TGCAGCGTGGCGGGGGGAGCCACGAACACCGGGGAGCTGTTTTTT
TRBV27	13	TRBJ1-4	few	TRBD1	CASSYRGWEKLFF	TGTGCCAGCAGCTACAGGGGATGGGAAAAACTGTTTTTT
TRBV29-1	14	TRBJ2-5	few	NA	CSVEWIRDQETQYF	TGCAGCGTTGAATGGATTAGGGACCAAGAGACCCAGTACTTC
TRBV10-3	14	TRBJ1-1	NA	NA	CAITRTERNTEAFF	TGTGCCATCACCAGGACAGAGAGGAACACTGAAGCTTTCTTT
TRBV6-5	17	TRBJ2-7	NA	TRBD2	CASRGLAGGRSSYEQYF	TGTGCCAGCAGGGGACTAGCGGGGGGACGTAGCTCCTACGAGCAGTACTTC
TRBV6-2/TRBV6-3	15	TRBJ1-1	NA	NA	CASSRRGGKNTEAFF	TGTGCCAGCAGCAGACGGGGCGGAAAGAACACTGAAGCTTTCTTT
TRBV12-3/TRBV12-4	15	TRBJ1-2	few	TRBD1	CASSFLAGGSYGYTF	TGTGCCAGCAGTTTTCTCGCAGGGGGAAGCTATGGCTACACCTTC
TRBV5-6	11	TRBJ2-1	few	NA	CASSFLNEQFF	TGTGCCAGCAGCTTTTTGAATGAGCAGTTCTTC